One and the same sample provided the 13 T cell receptor beta chains below, sequenced in a study of blood T cell repertoires in COVID-19. TCRdb keeps only in-frame clones here, not all; method: immunoSEQ multiplex PCR. The sample has around 160,000 clones, around four fifths seen once. Sequencing was carried out using peripheral blood. The receptor set was obtained from a human donor in a cohort sampled during active COVID-19.

The chain links TRBV4-1 to TRBJ2-1; TRBD2 agrees at 12 bases. V gave up 1 base and J gave up 7 bases; unmatched junction bases: 5. CDR3 length: 16 amino acids. The germline CDR1 and CDR2 sequences are MGHRA and YSYEKL. CDR3 DNA sequence: TGCGCCAGCAGCCAAGGACTAGCGGGAGCTTTAAATGAGCAGTTCTTC. The encoded protein is CASSQGLAGALNEQFF.

The J gene is TRBJ2-2, the V gene TRBV7-6; D call uncertain. CDR3 size: 13 residues. Trimming left V 4 bases short and J 6 bases short, with 9 bases between. Per germline, CDR1 SGHVS and CDR2 FNYEAQ. Here the CDR3 reads CASSSEVPGELFF. DNA of the CDR3: TGTGCCAGCAGCTCAGAGGTCCCCGGGGAGCTGTTTTTT.

V and J are TRBV9 and TRBJ2-7; TRBD1 is a possible D gene (5 bases). The V end lost 3 bases, the J end lost 1 base, and 11 bases lay between the germline ends. This CDR3 is 14 amino acids long. Germline V gene lookup returns CDR1 SGDLS and CDR2 YYNGEE. This chain's CDR3 is CASSAKTGSYEQYF. DNA of the CDR3: TGTGCCAGCAGCGCCAAAACAGGATCCTACGAGCAGTACTTC.

In this sample, this clone turned up a few times. The V call is TRBV5-8, the J call TRBJ1-4; the D gene is possibly TRBD1 (5 bases). The germline V gene has CDR1 SGHTS and CDR2 YDEGEE. V was trimmed by 0 bases and J by 6 bases, leaving 9 bases between them. This CDR3 has 14 residues. The CDR3: CASSLGTMDEKLFF. DNA of the CDR3: TGTGCCAGCAGCTTGGGGACAATGGATGAAAAACTGTTTTTT.

The V and J genes are TRBV5-4 and TRBJ2-7; D perhaps matches TRBD2 (6 bases). V was cut by 4 bases and J by 0 bases, with 17 bases left in between. The CDR3 runs to 16 residues. The germline V gene has CDR1 SGHNT and CDR2 YYREEE (reference sequence). The CDR3 here is CASSQMGGLISYEQYF. The CDR3 DNA sequence: TGTGCCAGCAGCCAGATGGGAGGTCTAATCTCCTACGAGCAGTACTTC.

This chain uses TRBV6-5 with TRBJ2-2; no clear D. Germline V gene data show CDR1 as MNHEY and CDR2 as SVGAGI. CDR3 length equals 14 residues. Deletions cut 7 bases from V and 1 base from J, with 10 bases between. The CDR3 DNA is TGTGCCAGCATCCCAAAGCGGAACACCGGGGAGCTGTTTTTT. The encoded protein is CASIPKRNTGELFF.

In nucleotides, the CDR3 is TGTGCCAGTTCTTACAGAAGCTCCTCTTCCGAGCAGTACTTC. Amino acids: CASSYRSSSSEQYF. The rearrangement uses TRBV2 and TRBJ2-7; D gene unclear. Germline-derived CDR1 and CDR2 are SNHLY and FYNNEI. The CDR3 covers 14 residues. V was trimmed by 9 bases and J by 6 bases, leaving 21 bases between them.

The V call is TRBV19, the J call TRBJ1-2; TRBD1 might be the D (6 bases). V was clipped by 4 bases and J by 8 bases, with 14 bases between them. From germline, CDR1 is LNHDA and CDR2 SQIVND (reference sequence). The CDR3 sequence is 13 residues long. CDR3 protein: CASSTSGALGYTF. The CDR3 DNA follows: TGTGCCAGTAGTACCTCAGGGGCGCTGGGCTACACCTTC.

V usage is TRBV19 and J usage is TRBJ2-5; TRBD2 agrees at 10 bases. Germline CDR1 LNHDA, CDR2 SQIVND (reference sequence). CDR3 length: 16 residues. The V gene end was trimmed by 7 bases and the J gene end by 5 bases; junction bases not matched to a gene: 13. The CDR3 sequence: CASTTRASGSRETQYF. The CDR3 bases are TGTGCCAGTACCACCCGGGCTAGCGGGAGTAGGGAGACCCAGTACTTC.

V usage is TRBV6-5 and J usage is TRBJ1-1, with TRBD1 as a possible D gene (5 bases). Germline assignment: CDR1 MNHEY and CDR2 SVGAGI. CDR3 size: 12 residues. The V end was cut by 6 bases, the J end by 7 bases, with 12 bases between. CDR3 DNA sequence: TGTGCCAGCAGAGTCGGAGGGGTTGAAGCTTTCTTT. Protein sequence: CASRVGGVEAFF.

The gene calls are TRBV6-8 and TRBJ2-7; 16 bases fit TRBD2. The trim removed 7 bases at V and 3 bases at J, leaving 12 bases unmatched. CDR1 is MNHGY and CDR2 is SAAAGT in the germline V gene. The CDR3 is 18 amino acids. For the CDR3, the DNA is TGTGCCAGCAAAACCGGGACTAGCGGGAGGGAGAGCGACTACGAGCAGTACTTC. This encodes CASKTGTSGRESDYEQYF.

The genes are TRBV14 and TRBJ2-5; 10 bases match TRBD2. CDR1 SGHDN and CDR2 FVKESK come from the germline V gene. The V and J ends lost 4 bases and 7 bases, in that order; junction bases with no gene match: 15. This CDR3 comprises 17 residues. The CDR3 is CASSRQTSGSNRGTQYF. DNA of the CDR3: TGTGCCAGCAGCCGTCAGACTAGCGGGTCTAACAGGGGGACCCAGTACTTC.

This chain uses TRBV5-5 with TRBJ2-7; D is perhaps TRBD2 (6 bases). This CDR3 spans 14 amino acids. Trimming took 7 bases from V and 3 from J, leaving 17 bases between them. Germline V CDR1 and CDR2: SGHKS, YYEKEE (reference sequence). CDR3 DNA: TGTGCCAGCTGTGGGGGACTGGGGGGCTACGAGCAGTACTTC. It specifies CASCGGLGGYEQYF.